This TCR beta chain appears in the sequencing data of a study of cytomegalovirus exposure and HLA in healthy donors. Findings and limits, study-wide: The authors listed over 150 TCR beta chains as cytomegalovirus-associated. Accurate predictions that matched the HLA-A and HLA-B alleles of most subjects were reportedly made from TCR beta sequences. Earlier results showed most TCR beta V segments being productive about 87% or about 30% of the time.

Researchers ran the PCR with 60 Vbeta and 13 Jbeta primers. Original data processing: In a later analysis, the count reached 80 million or so unique TCR beta chains, with 8.5 million to 14 million shared. Sequenced by immunoSEQ multiplex PCR; TCRdb stores in-frame clones only, minus some. V and J calls and clone size come straight from that table; D and trimming were deduced from the DNA. The data show about 38,000 clones, approximately 66% seen once. The germline V gene encodes CDR1 LGHNA and CDR2 YNFKEQ. V lost 0 bases, J lost 0 bases, and 11 bases lay in between. The CDR3 totals 16 residues. This clone has just a few counts. Its antigen remains unknown.

The chain has TRBV4-2 and TRBJ1-2; D uncertain. The sequence derives from a man aged 50 or older in good health and CMV-seropositive. Sequencing used PBMCs. CDR3 DNA: TGTGCCAGCAGCCAAGATGAGGCGGCCACTAACTATGGCTACACCTTC. This encodes CASSQDEAATNYGYTF.